This TCR beta chain was found in a study of cytomegalovirus exposure and HLA in healthy donors. Study-level findings and limits: A reported reduction in N-insertions relative to the approximately 600-donor mean was seen in an Asian-associated ancestry cluster in a later analysis.

The CDR3 length is 14 residues. Germline CDR1 is ENHRY and CDR2 is SYGVKD. V was cut by 3 bases and J by 8 bases, with 16 bases left in between. The sample holds a few counts of this clone. Its cognate antigen is unknown. The primer mix had 60 Vbeta and 13 Jbeta primers. Profiling relied on immunoSEQ multiplex PCR, and the TCRdb table lists in-frame clones only, not all of them. The sample yields about 100,000 clones, about 67% seen once. The sequence was obtained from a woman younger than 30 in good health and CMV-seropositive. Sequenced: PBMCs. V gene TRBV10-3 combines with J gene TRBJ1-2; tentative D call: TRBD1 (5 bases). As DNA, the CDR3 is TGTGCCATCAGTGAATCTTTAGGGGTCCGGGGCTACACCTTC. It specifies CAISESLGVRGYTF.